Below are 15 T cell receptor beta chains sequenced from a single sample in a study of metastatic and nonmetastatic thyroid tumors. TCRdb re-called the PCR reads via MiXCR. The sample consists of 20,000 to 30,000 clones, 10% to 15% of them appearing once. Nobody among the patients had been given any treatment before thyroid surgery. The source material was blood. Receptors originate from a female donor with papillary thyroid cancer or a benign thyroid nodule (not recorded which). Some clones in this sample may be carry-over from other donors' samples.

This clone occurred many times. J is TRBJ2-3 and V is TRBV27; TRBD2 matches 9 bases. The trim removed 3 bases at V and 1 base at J, leaving 17 bases unmatched. Germline V CDR1 and CDR2: MNHEY, SMNVEV (reference sequence). The CDR3 contains 20 residues. CDR3 nucleotides: TGTGCCAGCAGTTTTTCCGGACTAGCGTTAATTATAGTGGGCACAGATACGCAGTATTTT. Translating it yields CASSFSGLALIIVGTDTQYF.

This clone was counted ten times or more. The rearrangement uses TRBV28 and TRBJ2-1; D is ambiguous. V was cut by 3 bases and J by 10 bases, with 13 bases left in between. Germline CDR1 reads MDHEN; CDR2 reads SYDVKM. The CDR3 contains 13 residues. CDR3 sequence reads: CASSFPLHREQFF. In nucleotides, the CDR3 is TGTGCCAGCAGTTTTCCCCTACATCGCGAGCAGTTCTTC.

This clone was counted ten times or more. J is TRBJ2-2 and V is TRBV7-3; D unclear. Germline V gene lookup returns CDR1 SGHTA and CDR2 FQGTGA. The CDR3 contains 13 residues. The V end lost 1 base, the J end lost 5 bases, and 5 bases lay between the germline ends. The CDR3 coding sequence is TGTGCCAGCAGCTTAATAGTTACCGGGGAGCTGTTTTTT. Residues: CASSLIVTGELFF.

This clone was picked up a small number of times. Here the CDR3 DNA reads TGTGCCAGCAGTGAAGAAGGTATTAGTCCACCCCTCCACTTT. It codes for CASSEEGISPPLHF. The chain combines TRBV6-1 with TRBJ1-6; no definite D call. The CDR3 length is 14 residues. V was pared by 1 base and J by 11 bases, with 12 bases between. Germline assignment: CDR1 MNHNS and CDR2 SASEGT.

This clone was counted only a few times. The chain uses TRBV11-1 and TRBJ2-7; 10 bases match TRBD1. V shed 5 bases, J shed 2 bases, and the junction held 9 bases outside the gene matches. Germline-derived CDR1 and CDR2 are SGHAT and FQDESV (reference sequence). This CDR3 spans 16 amino acids. The CDR3 spells CASSVTGTGDAYEQYF. CDR3 nucleotides: TGTGCCAGCAGCGTTACCGGGACAGGGGACGCCTACGAGCAGTACTTC.

This clone was observed many times. A much larger clone lies a single base off, so this may be a read error. The gene calls are TRBV7-9 and TRBJ2-2, with 9 positions matching TRBD1. J was trimmed by 7 bases and V by 7 bases; bases with no gene match: 10. This CDR3 has 15 amino acids. Germline V gene lookup returns CDR1 SEHNR and CDR2 FQNEAQ (reference sequence). The CDR3 region has the DNA TGTGCCAGCACCCTCGAGGGACAGGGTGTCGGGGAGCTGTTTTTT. It yields the protein CASTLEGQGVGELFF.

This clone showed up many times. The chain has TRBV7-2 and TRBJ2-7; D is possibly TRBD2 (5 bases). The CDR3 extends over 15 amino acids. The germline V gene encodes CDR1 SGHTA and CDR2 FQGNSA. The V and J ends lost 3 bases and 4 bases respectively, with 16 bases between them. CDR3 region: CASSLTGIPEYEQYF. CDR3 nucleotide sequence: TGTGCCAGCAGCTTGACCGGGATACCGGAGTACGAGCAGTACTTC.

There are many counts of this clone. The gene calls are TRBV5-4 and TRBJ1-2; possibly TRBD1 for D (5 bases). The V end lost 7 bases, the J end lost 0 bases, and 13 bases lay between the germline ends. The CDR3 extends over 14 amino acids. The germline V gene has CDR1 SGHNT and CDR2 YYREEE (reference sequence). The CDR3: CASGLEGPNYGYTF. The CDR3 nucleotides read TGTGCCAGCGGACTGGAGGGACCTAACTATGGCTACACCTTC.

This clone has at least ten counts. V usage is TRBV10-1 and J usage is TRBJ2-5; D is perhaps TRBD2 (6 bases). CDR3 size: 14 residues. Germline-derived CDR1 and CDR2 are WNHNN and SYGVQD (reference sequence). V was cut by 3 bases and J by 5 bases, with 13 bases left in between. CDR3 sequence reads: CASSDGGIGETQYF. The DNA of the CDR3 is TGCGCCAGCAGTGACGGCGGGATAGGGGAGACCCAGTACTTC.

A note on this clone: This may be a read error, as it is one base from a much larger clone. The chain joins TRBV5-5 to TRBJ2-3; TRBD1 might be the D (5 bases). V was clipped by 4 bases and J by 0 bases, with 12 bases between them. CDR1 is SGHKS and CDR2 is YYEKEE in the germline V gene (reference sequence). This CDR3 region has 15 residues. CDR3 in amino acids: CASSIQVLSTDTQYF. In DNA, the CDR3 is TGTGCCAGCAGCATACAGGTACTTAGCACAGATACGCAGTATTTT.

This clone occurred many times. V gene TRBV4-1 combines with J gene TRBJ2-6; TRBD1 agrees at 7 bases. J gave up 0 bases and V 0 bases, and 8 bases lay outside the gene matches. The CDR3 is made up of 19 amino acids. Germline V gene lookup returns CDR1 MGHRA and CDR2 YSYEKL. This CDR3 reads CASSQEVYRGLSGANVLTF. CDR3 nucleotides: TGCGCCAGCAGCCAAGAGGTGTACAGGGGCCTCTCTGGGGCCAACGTCCTGACTTTC.

This clone was seen repeatedly, ten times or more. This chain links TRBV20-1 with TRBJ2-1; maybe TRBD2 (6 bases). V lost 3 bases to trimming and J lost 4 bases, with 16 bases between them. Germline CDR1 reads DFQATT; CDR2 reads SNEGSKA (reference sequence). The CDR3 extends over 15 amino acids. This CDR3 reads CSASFREHGYNEQFF. CDR3 bases: TGCAGTGCTAGTTTTCGGGAGCACGGTTACAATGAGCAGTTCTTC.

This clone was observed at least ten times. The chain carries TRBV10-3 and TRBJ2-1; D uncertain. In germline, CDR1 is ENHRY, CDR2 SYGVKD. V was cut by 0 bases and J by 2 bases, with 8 bases left in between. The CDR3 runs 15 residues. CDR3 coding DNA: TGTGCCATCAGTGAGTCGGCAGACCCCTACAATGAGCAGTTCTTC. As protein: CAISESADPYNEQFF.

This clone was recorded many times. V gene TRBV6-1 combines with J gene TRBJ2-5, with D possibly TRBD2 on 5 matching bases. This CDR3 is built from 12 residues. The V end lost 6 bases, the J end lost 5 bases, and 10 bases lay between the germline ends. The germline CDR1 and CDR2 sequences are MNHNS and SASEGT. This chain's CDR3 is CASSPERETQYF. The CDR3 DNA reads as TGTGCCAGCAGCCCCGAGCGGGAGACCCAGTACTTC.

The rearrangement links TRBV30 to TRBJ2-3; D unclear. Germline V CDR1 and CDR2: GTSNPN, SVGIG (reference sequence). The CDR3 consists of 11 residues. The ends were cut back, 7 bases at V and 6 bases at J, with 11 bases in the middle. CDR3 protein: CALSEGDTQYF. CDR3 coding DNA: TGTGCCTTGTCGGAAGGTGATACGCAGTATTTT.